This paragraph covers one T cell receptor (beta chain) sequence. These data belong to a study of blood T cell repertoires in COVID-19. For the study at large: The origin of the acute and convalescent COVID-19 samples was the United States, Italy and Spain. Sources were T cells, B-cell-depleted T cells, or PBMCs; the material itself was cDNA or gDNA.

In the authors' workflow: From reference gene primer amplification, estimates of nucleated cell counts were derived. TCRdb's copy holds only in-frame clones and misses some; the assay was immunoSEQ multiplex PCR. V and J calls and clone size are copied from that table; D and trimming were computed from the DNA. This table has around 310,000 clones, over 75% appearing once. Enrolment of Seattle patients took place during active infection, and they were followed longitudinally. The CDR3 contains 17 residues. CDR1 and CDR2 from the germline V gene are SGHTA and FQGNSA. Trimming removed 2 bases from V and 3 bases from J; junction bases left unmatched: 7.

The chain links TRBV7-2 to TRBJ2-3; 11 bases are a match to TRBD2. This TCR was recovered from a woman under 40 with COVID-19, enrolled during active disease. Specimen: peripheral blood. As DNA, the CDR3 is TGTGCCAGCAGCTTATCTCCTAGCGGGAGGTTTACAGATACGCAGTATTTT. Its protein is CASSLSPSGRFTDTQYF.